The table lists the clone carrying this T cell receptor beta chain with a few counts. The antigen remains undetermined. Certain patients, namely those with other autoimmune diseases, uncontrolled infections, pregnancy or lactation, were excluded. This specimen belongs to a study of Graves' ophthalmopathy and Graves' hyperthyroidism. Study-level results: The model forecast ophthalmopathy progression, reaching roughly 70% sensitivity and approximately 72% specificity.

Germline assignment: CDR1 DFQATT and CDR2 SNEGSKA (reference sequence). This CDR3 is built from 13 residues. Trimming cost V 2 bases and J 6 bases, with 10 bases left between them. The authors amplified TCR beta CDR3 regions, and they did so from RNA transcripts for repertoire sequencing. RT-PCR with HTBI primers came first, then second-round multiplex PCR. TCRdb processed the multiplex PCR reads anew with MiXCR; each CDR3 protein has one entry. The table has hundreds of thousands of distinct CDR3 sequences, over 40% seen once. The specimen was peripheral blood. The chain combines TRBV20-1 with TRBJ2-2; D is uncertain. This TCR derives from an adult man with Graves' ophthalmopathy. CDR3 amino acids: CSARNSVAGELFF. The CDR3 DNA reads TGCAGTGCTAGAAATAGTGTCGCCGGGGAGCTGTTTTTT.